This T cell receptor (beta chain) was documented in a study of beta chain features in type 1 diabetes. For this clone: Antigen specificity is unknown.

From germline, CDR1 is SGHAT and CDR2 FQNNGV. The junction had 2 bases not matched to a gene; V was cut back by 1 base and J by 3 bases. The CDR3 totals 14 residues. Findings and caveats of the study: People with Type 1 diabetes carried modestly yet significantly shorter TCRB CDR3s in all four CD4+ subsets.

Reverse transcribing all isolated RNA meant expressed TCRB transcripts were sequenced. Sequencing of naive, central memory and regulatory T cell samples gave an average of around 3.6 million reads. The repertoire was sequenced with immunoSEQ multiplex PCR; TCRdb's copy has only in-frame clones and lacks some. The sample contains hundreds of thousands of clones, 9.5% to 13% of which appear only once. Researchers reported sorting CD4+ naive, central memory, regulatory and stem cell-like memory cells via CD45RO/CCR7/CD25/CD127/CD95/CD27. Populations obtained by sorting all exceeded 95% purity. Specimen: naive CD4+ T cells from blood. The chain has TRBV11-2 and TRBJ2-7; 8 bases are shared with TRBD1. The sequence came from a man aged 25-40 years with type 1 diabetes. CDR3 region: CASSLGDRHYEQYF. The CDR3 DNA sequence: TGTGCCAGCAGCTTAGGGGACAGGCACTACGAGCAGTACTTC.